The present entry profiles one T cell receptor beta chain with its context. Its cognate antigen is unknown. The CDR3 has 14 residues. Trimming pared 6 bases from V and 0 bases from J, leaving 11 bases between. Germline V gene data show CDR1 as SNHLY and CDR2 as FYNNEI. Primers: 60 Vbeta forward and 13 Jbeta reverse. Using immunoSEQ multiplex PCR, the repertoire was profiled, and TCRdb retains in-frame clones only, with some absent. The sample has over 50,000 clones, more than 60% seen once; the top ten hold roughly half. The sample comes from a study of cytomegalovirus exposure and HLA in healthy donors. The study, taken as a whole, reports: Rarity marked most TCR sequences, yet some public TCRs occurred in many donors.

The receptor's source is a middle-aged man in good health and CMV-seropositive. J is TRBJ1-1 and V is TRBV2; D not certain. Sequencing was done on a sample of PBMCs. The CDR3 region is CASRVGGMNTEAFF. CDR3 DNA: TGTGCCAGCAGGGTTGGAGGTATGAACACTGAAGCTTTCTTT.